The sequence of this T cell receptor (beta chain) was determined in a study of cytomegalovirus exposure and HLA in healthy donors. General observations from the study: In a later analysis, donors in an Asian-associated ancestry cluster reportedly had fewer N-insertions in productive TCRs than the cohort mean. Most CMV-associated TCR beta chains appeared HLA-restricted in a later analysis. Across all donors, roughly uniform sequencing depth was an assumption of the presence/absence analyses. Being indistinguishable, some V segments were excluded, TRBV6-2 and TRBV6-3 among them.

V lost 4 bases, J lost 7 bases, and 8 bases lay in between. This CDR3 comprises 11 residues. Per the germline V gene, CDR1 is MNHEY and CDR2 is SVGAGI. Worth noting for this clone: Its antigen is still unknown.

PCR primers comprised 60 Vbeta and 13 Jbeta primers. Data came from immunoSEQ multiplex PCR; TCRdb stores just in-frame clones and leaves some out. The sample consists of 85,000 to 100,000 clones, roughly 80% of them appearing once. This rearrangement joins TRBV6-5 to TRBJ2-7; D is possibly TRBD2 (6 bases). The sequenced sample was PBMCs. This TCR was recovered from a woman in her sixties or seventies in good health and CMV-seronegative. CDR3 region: CASSWAGEQYF. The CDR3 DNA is TGTGCCAGCAGTTGGGCGGGAGAGCAGTACTTC.